This entry lists 7 T cell receptor beta chains sequenced from one sample in a study of naive and memory T cell subsets (dated by TCRdb to between 2016 and 2019). Library preparation employed 5' RACE. The sequencer was an Illumina MiSeq. The ligated cDNA was amplified in four rounds of PCR with nested alpha and beta constant region primers together with the SP2 primer. The public reads were quality trimmed at Q25 with fastp and then assembled into clones with MiXCR by TCRdb, keeping productive beta chains. Here each entry gathers all rows of one CDR3 protein and keeps the most common genes and DNA. The sample yields more than 50,000 distinct CDR3 sequences; 7.2% were counted once. Of the sample, about a tenth falls within the top ten clones. A robust, sensitive protocol for the amplification, sequencing and analysis of TCRs was described in the study, in which 3' ligation of a UMI-containing oligonucleotide to TCR cDNA was used.

The source of these receptors is a male donor in good health.

This clonotype showed up just a few times. V gene TRBV30 combines with J gene TRBJ1-4; D is uncertain. The V gene lost 5 bases and the J gene lost 0 bases, with 4 bases spanning the gap. Germline values: CDR1 GTSNPN, CDR2 SVGIG (reference sequence). The CDR3 contains 12 residues. The CDR3 nucleotides are TGTGCCTGGGCACCAACTAATGAAAAACTGTTTTTT. Its protein product is CAWAPTNEKLFF.

This clonotype was seen only a few times. The chain couples TRBV2 to TRBJ2-4; possibly TRBD2 for D (6 bases). The CDR3 runs 15 residues. V was trimmed by 6 bases and J by 2 bases, leaving 14 bases between them. Germline V gives CDR1 SNHLY, CDR2 FYNNEI. The CDR3 is CASREGLGPKNIQYF. DNA of the CDR3: TGTGCCAGCAGGGAGGGTTTGGGCCCCAAAAACATTCAGTACTTC.

This clonotype was observed many times. The chain recombines TRBV5-1 with TRBJ2-7; D perhaps matches TRBD2 (5 bases). The CDR3 covers 14 residues. V gave up 0 bases and J gave up 7 bases, with 14 bases separating them. The V gene's germline CDR1 is SGHRS and CDR2 YFSETQ. CDR3 region: CASSLVATTGEQYF. CDR3 nucleotide sequence: TGCGCCAGCAGCTTGGTGGCCACCACGGGGGAGCAGTACTTC.

This clonotype was recorded at least ten times. The chain links TRBV29-1 to TRBJ1-1, with a tentative D call TRBD1 (6 bases). Germline V gene sequence: CDR1 SQVTM, CDR2 ANQGSEA. The CDR3 sequence is 15 residues long. Trimming shortened V by 5 bases and J by 1 base, and 17 bases separated the two germline ends. The CDR3 spells CSVSPWVRGNTEAFF. The DNA of the CDR3 is TGCAGCGTTAGCCCCTGGGTCAGGGGGAACACTGAAGCTTTCTTT.

This clonotype was counted a few times. V usage is TRBV12-3 or TRBV12-4 and J usage is TRBJ2-1; perhaps TRBD2 as D (7 bases). The V end lost 6 bases, the J end lost 1 base, and 16 bases lay between the germline ends. CDR3 length equals 16 residues. The CDR3 reads CASSPKRGASYNEQFF. The CDR3, as DNA: TGTGCCAGCAGCCCTAAACGGGGGGCGTCCTACAATGAGCAGTTCTTC.

V usage is TRBV27 and J usage is TRBJ2-2; no definite D call. The germline V and J ends were trimmed by 0 bases and 3 bases, with 5 bases remaining between them. The CDR3 totals 14 residues. Germline V gene lookup returns CDR1 MNHEY and CDR2 SMNVEV (reference sequence). CDR3 residues: CASSLSSDTGELFF. DNA of the CDR3: TGTGCCAGCAGTTTATCGTCAGACACCGGGGAGCTGTTTTTT.

The V and J genes are TRBV28 and TRBJ2-2, with 9 bases aligning to TRBD2. V gave up 8 bases and J gave up 5 bases; unmatched junction bases: 6. Germline CDR1 is MDHEN and CDR2 is SYDVKM. The CDR3 covers 14 residues. The CDR3 DNA reads TGTGCCAGCCGGGCTAGCGGGACTACCGGGGAGCTGTTTTTT. Amino acids: CASRASGTTGELFF.